The TCR beta chain under discussion was sequenced for a study of shared clonotypes between healthy human individuals. On the study more broadly: Plates per donor: three CD4 naive, three CD4 memory, two CD8 naive, one CD8 memory.

This clone was counted a single time. Antigen: not known. General observations from the study: The study sampled only blood, and tissue repertoires likely differ. Shared clonotypes across all four donors exceeded non-shared ones in generation probability.

TCRdb keeps only in-frame clones here, not all; method: immunoSEQ multiplex PCR. The sample has 2 million to 2.5 million clones; 85% to 95% are singletons. V was shortened by 2 bases and J by 4 bases, with 9 bases between the two germline ends. Germline CDR1 MDHEN, CDR2 SYDVKM. The CDR3 totals 14 residues. In the naive CD8 group, cells lacked CD45RO and were positively selected for CCR7, so terminally differentiated effector memory CD45RA+ cells were left out. Specimen: naive CD8+ T cells from PBMCs. The source is a man in his late teens or twenties in good health. Some clones in this sample may be carry-over from other donors' samples. V gene TRBV28 combines with J gene TRBJ1-5; no definite D call. CDR3 nucleotide sequence: TGTGCCAGCAGTTTAAGGGTTCGGAATCAGCCCCAGCATTTT. This sequence encodes CASSLRVRNQPQHF.